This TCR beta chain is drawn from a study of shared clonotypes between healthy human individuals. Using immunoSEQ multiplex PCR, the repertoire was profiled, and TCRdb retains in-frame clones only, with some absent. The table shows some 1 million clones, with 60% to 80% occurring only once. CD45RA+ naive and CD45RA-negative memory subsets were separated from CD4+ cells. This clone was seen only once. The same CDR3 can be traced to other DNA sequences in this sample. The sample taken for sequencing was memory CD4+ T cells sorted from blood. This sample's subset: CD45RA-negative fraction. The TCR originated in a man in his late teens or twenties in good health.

This CDR3 reads CASSLDLAKNIQYF. For the CDR3, the DNA is TGCGCCAGCAGCTTAGATCTAGCCAAAAACATTCAGTACTTC. V is TRBV5-1 and J is TRBJ2-4; no definite D call. This CDR3 contains 14 residues. Germline V gene sequence: CDR1 SGHRS, CDR2 YFSETQ. The ends were cut back, 2 bases at V and 0 bases at J, with 6 bases in the middle.